This T cell receptor (beta chain) appears in the sequencing data of a study of T-cell reconstitution after alpha-beta-depleted transplantation in children (dated by TCRdb to between 2015 and 2016). With respect to the entire study: T-cell immune reconstitution after TCRalphabeta/CD19-depleted allogeneic hematopoietic cell transplantation in children was quantitatively tracked in the study by means of TCR repertoire profiling.

General findings and caveats noted by the study authors: Apparently early alphabetaT-cell count recovery about two months after transplant reportedly relied on only several hundred rapidly expanded clones derived from non-depleted graft cells. In some patients, the high TCRbeta diversity seen at day 60 was put down to recipient T cells and intrathymic progenitors that had survived conditioning. Hyperexpanded clone frequencies declined over subsequent months; after one year, T-cell counts and TCRbeta diversity were mostly attributed to newly produced T cells.

Library creation used PCR. Instrument on record: Illumina HiSeq 2500. TCR library preparation used molecular barcoding, with unique molecular identifiers applied to normalize quantification of the TCRbeta repertoire. The public reads were reprocessed in TCRdb via fastp at Q25 and MiXCR, keeping in-frame beta chains. Rows merge per CDR3 protein into single entries with the most common DNA and genes. The sample yields hundreds of thousands of distinct CDR3 sequences; roughly 13% were counted once. In total, the top ten clones hold about 0.79% of the sample. The germline V gene encodes CDR1 MDHEN and CDR2 SYDVKM. V loses 6 bases of germline sequence and J loses 0 bases, and the interval between the two ends is 18 bases. The cysteine opens and the phenylalanine closes a CDR3 of 17 amino acids. Only CDR3 DNA remains: 51 bases, in frame from the first base. The treatment or condition label here, explained by the study, means: allogeneic hematopoietic cell transplantation with graft depleted of TCRalphabeta T cells and CD19 B cells. The transplant recipients were children given TCRalphabeta/CD19-depleted allogeneic hematopoietic cell grafts.

As for this clonotype: The specificity of this receptor is unknown. No much larger clonotype is one base removed from it; base qualities were not supplied.

The specimen comprised PBMCs, sampled before TCRalphabeta/CD19-depleted stem cell transplant. The sequence was collected from a girl aged 2 to 9 with congenital amegakaryocytic thrombocytopenia, due to receive a stem cell transplant. The V and J genes are TRBV28 and TRBJ1-3, with the D segment identity uncertain. The CDR3 reads as follows: CASRPSSWAGSGNTIYF. In nucleotides, the sequence is TGTGCCAGCAGGCCTTCTTCTTGGGCAGGCTCTGGAAACACCATATATTTT.